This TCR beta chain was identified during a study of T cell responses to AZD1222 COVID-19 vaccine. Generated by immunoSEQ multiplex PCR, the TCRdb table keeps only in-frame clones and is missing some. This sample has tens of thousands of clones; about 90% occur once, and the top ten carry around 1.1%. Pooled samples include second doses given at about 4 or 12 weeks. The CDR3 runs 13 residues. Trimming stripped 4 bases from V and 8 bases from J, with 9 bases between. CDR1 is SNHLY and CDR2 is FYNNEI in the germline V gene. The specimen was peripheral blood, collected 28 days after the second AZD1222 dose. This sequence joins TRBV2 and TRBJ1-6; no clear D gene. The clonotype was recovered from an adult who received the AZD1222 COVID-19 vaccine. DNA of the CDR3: TGTGCCAGCAGTGTTTCGCCCTATTCACCCCTCCACTTT. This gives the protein CASSVSPYSPLHF.